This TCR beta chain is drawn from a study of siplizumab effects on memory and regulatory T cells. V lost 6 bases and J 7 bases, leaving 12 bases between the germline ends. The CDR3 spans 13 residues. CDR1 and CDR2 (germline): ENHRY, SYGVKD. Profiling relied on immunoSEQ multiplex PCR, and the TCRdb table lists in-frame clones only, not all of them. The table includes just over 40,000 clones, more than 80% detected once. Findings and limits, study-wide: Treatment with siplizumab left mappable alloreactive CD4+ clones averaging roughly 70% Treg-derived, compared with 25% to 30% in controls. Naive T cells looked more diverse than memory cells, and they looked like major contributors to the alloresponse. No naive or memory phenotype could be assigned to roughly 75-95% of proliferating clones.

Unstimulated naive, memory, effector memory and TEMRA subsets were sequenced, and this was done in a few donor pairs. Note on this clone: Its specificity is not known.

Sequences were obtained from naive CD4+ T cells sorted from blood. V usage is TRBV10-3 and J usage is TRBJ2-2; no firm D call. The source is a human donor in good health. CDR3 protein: CAIRGRTGGELFF. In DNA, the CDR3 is TGTGCCATCAGAGGCCGGACCGGCGGGGAGCTGTTTTTT.